These 14 T cell receptor beta chains originate from one sample sequenced in a study of identical twins listed by TCRdb under 2016. The library was built by means of 5' RACE. The data were produced on an Illumina HiSeq 2000. TCRdb passed the public sequencing reads through fastp at Q25 and MiXCR, retaining productive beta sequences. Duplicate CDR3 protein sequences are folded into a single record with the most common DNA and genes. The sample table shows some 630,000 distinct CDR3 sequences, and around 7.5% are seen once. The top ten constitute roughly 1.6% of the sample. These data are also associated with another study on yellow fever vaccine responses in identical twins.

Sequenced material: PBMCs. The receptors originated from a woman in her late teens or twenties in good health.

To note about this clonotype: This may stem from a read error, because a much larger clone lies one nucleotide away. V and J are TRBV29-1 and TRBJ2-3, with D unclear. The germline gives CDR1 SQVTM, CDR2 ANQGSEA. V lost 0 bases and J lost 6, with 7 bases in between. This CDR3 is built from 12 residues. The CDR3: CSVEDPSDTQYF. The CDR3 nucleotides are TGCAGCGTTGAAGACCCGTCGGATACGCAGTATTTT.

This clonotype was recorded many times. The chain recombines TRBV27 with TRBJ1-6; TRBD1 matches 10 bases. This CDR3 has 15 amino acids. V lost 1 base to trimming and J lost 9 bases; unmatched junction nucleotides: 3. Germline V gene lookup returns CDR1 MNHEY and CDR2 SMNVEV (reference sequence). The DNA for the CDR3 is TGTGCCAGCAGTTTATTCGGACAGGGGGTTTCACCCCTCCACTTT. Protein sequence: CASSLFGQGVSPLHF.

This clonotype was recorded at least ten times. The V and J genes are TRBV4-1 and TRBJ2-1; the match to TRBD2 covers 14 bases. V shed 0 bases, J shed 0 bases, and the junction held 7 bases outside the gene matches. The V gene's germline CDR1 is MGHRA and CDR2 YSYEKL. CDR3 size: 20 residues. CDR3 sequence: CASSQERTSGGRRSYNEQFF. CDR3 nucleotides: TGCGCCAGCAGCCAAGAAAGGACTAGCGGGGGGAGACGCTCCTACAATGAGCAGTTCTTC.

The chain is built from TRBV28 and TRBJ2-2; a possible D gene is TRBD1 (5 bases). Trimming left V 8 bases short and J 6 bases short, with 16 bases between. Germline CDR1 MDHEN, CDR2 SYDVKM. This CDR3 spans 14 amino acids. CDR3 residues: CASQIIPRAGELFF. CDR3 bases: TGTGCCAGCCAAATTATCCCCAGGGCCGGGGAGCTGTTTTTT.

The rearrangement uses TRBV19 and TRBJ2-5; no clear D. CDR3 length equals 14 residues. The V gene lost 2 bases and the J gene lost 0 bases, with 7 bases spanning the gap. Germline CDR1 LNHDA, CDR2 SQIVND (reference sequence). The CDR3 is CASSIRQNQETQYF. CDR3 nucleotides: TGTGCCAGTAGTATACGTCAGAACCAAGAGACCCAGTACTTC.

This clonotype was seen only once. The chain uses TRBV20-1 and TRBJ1-3, with unresolved D. CDR3 length: 15 residues. V lost 3 bases and J 0 bases, leaving 12 bases between the germline ends. Germline CDR1 reads DFQATT; CDR2 reads SNEGSKA (reference sequence). CDR3 sequence (DNA): TGCAGTGCTAGTCAGCCACCATACTCTGGAAACACCATATATTTT. Translation: CSASQPPYSGNTIYF.

Ten or more counts support this clonotype. The V call is TRBV12-3 or TRBV12-4, the J call TRBJ2-3; perhaps TRBD2 as D (6 bases). CDR3 length equals 13 residues. The V end was cut by 1 base, the J end by 8 bases, with 10 bases between. CDR3: CASSLGGGATQYF. CDR3 bases: TGTGCCAGCAGTTTAGGAGGCGGGGCTACGCAGTATTTT.

Only a few counts were recorded for this clonotype. The CDR3 coding sequence is TGTGCCAGCAGTGAAATTGGACGCTATGGCTACACCTTC. Translated: CASSEIGRYGYTF. J is TRBJ1-2 and V is TRBV6-1; D gene uncertain. Germline V gene sequence: CDR1 MNHNS, CDR2 SASEGT. The CDR3 contains 13 residues. The V gene lost 2 bases and the J gene lost 4 bases, with 8 bases spanning the gap.

This clonotype was seen many times. The J gene is TRBJ2-4, the V gene TRBV5-1; D remains ambiguous. The CDR3 extends over 14 amino acids. Trimming removed 0 bases at V and 4 bases at J, with 8 bases between. Germline CDR1 is SGHRS and CDR2 is YFSETQ. This CDR3 is CASSLGGNKNIQYF. Written as DNA, the CDR3 is TGCGCCAGCAGCTTGGGCGGAAATAAAAACATTCAGTACTTC.

This clonotype was seen at least ten times. V gene TRBV12-3 or TRBV12-4 combines with J gene TRBJ2-1; D gene unclear. The V end was cut by 5 bases, the J end by 3 bases, with 14 bases between. The CDR3 extends over 15 amino acids. CDR3 region: CASSRAGVDYNEQFF. The CDR3 region has the DNA TGTGCCAGCAGTCGGGCTGGGGTTGACTACAATGAGCAGTTCTTC.

This clonotype was detected a few times. The chain employs TRBV28 and TRBJ2-2; no clear D. This CDR3 contains 20 residues. Germline V lookup: CDR1 MDHEN, CDR2 SYDVKM. The V end was cut by 6 bases, the J end by 2 bases, with 28 bases between. The DNA of the CDR3 is TGTGCCAGCAGAAGAAACAAGCTTGGCTCATTTAGGGATAACACCGGGGAGCTGTTTTTT. Residues: CASRRNKLGSFRDNTGELFF.

This clonotype has more than one count but fewer than ten. The gene calls are TRBV20-1 and TRBJ1-5; 7 bases align to TRBD1. The V segment lost 6 bases and the J segment 5 bases; nucleotides outside the gene matches: 10. Per the germline V gene, CDR1 is DFQATT and CDR2 is SNEGSKA (reference sequence). CDR3 size: 14 residues. CDR3 sequence reads: CSAPRQGGYQPQHF. CDR3 nucleotides: TGCAGTGCCCCCAGACAGGGAGGATATCAGCCCCAGCATTTT.

The sample holds a few counts of this clonotype. The chain recombines TRBV7-8 with TRBJ2-3; 12 bases are shared with TRBD1. V gave up 1 base and J gave up 2 bases; unmatched junction bases: 7. Germline CDR1 is SGHVS and CDR2 is FQNEAQ. The CDR3 runs 18 residues. The CDR3 coding sequence is TGTGCCAGCAGCTTAGTCCGGGACAGGGGGCTCTCCACAGATACGCAGTATTTT. Protein sequence: CASSLVRDRGLSTDTQYF.

This clonotype was detected ten times or more. The chain combines TRBV20-1 with TRBJ2-5, with TRBD2 as a possible D gene (5 bases). V lost 6 bases, J lost 1 base, and 9 bases lay in between. CDR1 is DFQATT and CDR2 is SNEGSKA in the germline V gene (reference sequence). This CDR3 has 12 residues. CDR3 region: CSAQEGQETQYF. As DNA, the CDR3 is TGCAGTGCCCAAGAGGGCCAAGAGACCCAGTACTTC.